The present T cell receptor beta chain was sequenced within a study of CD8 T cells in Susac syndrome. Reverse transcription of about 0.5 to 1 ug RNA was carried out with random hexamers. The authors amplified TCR beta CDR3 across 54 Vbeta and 13 Jbeta using immunoSEQ multiplex PCR. Using its own MiXCR run on the immunoSEQ multiplex PCR reads, TCRdb lists one record per CDR3 protein. The data contain under 200,000 distinct CDR3 sequences, 90% to 95% of them seen just once; the ten biggest clones take up 0.15% to 0.2%. CD8+ and CD4+ T cells taken from blood had their TCR beta sequenced. CDR3 size: 10 residues. Germline V CDR1 and CDR2: SQVTM, ANQGSEA.

Sequenced material: CD8+ T cells from PBMCs. This rearrangement joins TRBV29-1 to TRBJ2-5; no definite D call. This receptor was obtained from a human donor with multiple sclerosis. The CDR3 DNA sequence: TGCACCTACACCTCGGAGACCCAGTACTTC. It translates to CTYTSETQYF.